One sample yielded the 24 T cell receptor beta chains listed below, sequenced in a study of technical replicates of blood from a few donors. Using immunoSEQ multiplex PCR, the repertoire was profiled, and TCRdb retains in-frame clones only, with some absent. The data show 65,000 to 95,000 clones, with approximately 97% seen just once and 0.29% held by the top ten. Sequencing used T cells isolated from PBMCs. These receptors all come from a human donor in good health.

The DNA of the CDR3 is TGCGCCAGCAGCCCTCCCCTCGGACGGACAGACTATGGCTACACCTTC. It codes for CASSPPLGRTDYGYTF. The rearrangement joins TRBV4-1 to TRBJ1-2, with D possibly TRBD1 on 6 matching bases. CDR3 length: 16 residues. From germline, CDR1 is MGHRA and CDR2 YSYEKL. Trimming took 4 bases from V and 3 from J, leaving 18 bases between them.

CDR3 loop: CAIPRKSNYGYTF. Written as DNA, the CDR3 is TGTGCCATACCGAGGAAGAGTAACTATGGCTACACCTTC. The chain combines TRBV2 with TRBJ1-2; D call uncertain. Germline V lookup: CDR1 SNHLY, CDR2 FYNNEI. The CDR3 is 13 amino acids. V was clipped by 10 bases and J by 1 base, with 13 bases between them.

The chain uses TRBV6-6 and TRBJ2-2, with 10 nucleotides matching TRBD2. V lost 2 bases, J lost 6 bases, and 6 bases stayed unmatched. In germline, CDR1 is MNHNY, CDR2 SVGAGI (reference sequence). The CDR3 loop spans 16 amino acids. CDR3 DNA sequence: TGTGCCAGCAGTTACCCTAGCGGGAGATGGGCCGGGGAGCTGTTTTTT. Its translation: CASSYPSGRWAGELFF.

V and J are TRBV4-1 and TRBJ2-1, with 8 bases identical to TRBD2. CDR1 is MGHRA and CDR2 is YSYEKL in the germline V gene. The CDR3 has 17 residues. J lost 4 bases, V lost 1 base, and 9 bases had no gene match. The CDR3 DNA reads as TGCGCCAGCAGCCAAGGGGGGGCGGGAGGTTCTTACAATGAGCAGTTCTTC. Protein product: CASSQGGAGGSYNEQFF.

The chain combines TRBV30 with TRBJ1-5; a weak D match, TRBD1 (6 bases). V lost 6 bases and J 6 bases, leaving 15 bases between the germline ends. Germline CDR1 reads GTSNPN; CDR2 reads SVGIG (reference sequence). The CDR3 length is 13 residues. CDR3 region: CACEVGAGQPQHF. DNA for the CDR3: TGTGCCTGCGAGGTGGGGGCAGGTCAGCCCCAGCATTTT.

This clone was recorded once. The chain employs TRBV28 and TRBJ1-2, with TRBD1 identical over 11 bases. V was pared by 8 bases and J by 8 bases, with 13 bases of the junction left unmatched. Germline V gene lookup returns CDR1 MDHEN and CDR2 SYDVKM. This CDR3 comprises 15 residues. The CDR3 loop is CASSKRPGQGGGYTF. The DNA of the CDR3 is TGTGCCAGCTCCAAACGACCGGGACAGGGGGGAGGCTACACCTTC.

The chain couples TRBV13 to TRBJ2-2; TRBD1 matches at 7 bases. This CDR3 has 13 residues. Germline CDR1 reads PRHDT; CDR2 reads FYEKMQ (reference sequence). V lost 4 bases to trimming and J lost 6 bases; unmatched junction nucleotides: 2. As DNA, the CDR3 is TGTGCCAGCAGCTACACAGGGGCCGGGGAGCTGTTTTTT. Translating gives CASSYTGAGELFF.

This rearrangement joins TRBV6-5 to TRBJ1-1, with TRBD1 identical over 7 bases. CDR1 is MNHEY and CDR2 is SVGAGI in the germline V gene. The length of the CDR3 is 14 residues. The V and J ends lost 7 bases and 4 bases, in that order; junction bases with no gene match: 9. CDR3 nucleotides: TGTGCCAGCAAACGAACAGGGGTTGGCACTGAAGCTTTCTTT. The encoded protein is CASKRTGVGTEAFF.

The chain combines TRBV19 with TRBJ1-5; a possible D gene is TRBD1 (6 bases). Trimming shortened V by 3 bases and J by 5 bases, and 17 bases separated the two germline ends. This CDR3 has 16 amino acids. The germline gives CDR1 LNHDA, CDR2 SQIVND (reference sequence). CDR3 protein: CASSIEINRDDQPQHF. CDR3 DNA: TGTGCCAGTAGTATTGAGATTAACAGGGACGATCAGCCCCAGCATTTT.

CDR3 sequence (DNA): TGTGCCAGCAGCGTAGGTAGTACGGGCACAGATACGCAGTATTTT. It specifies CASSVGSTGTDTQYF. The chain combines TRBV9 with TRBJ2-3; D is uncertain. V lost 0 bases and J lost 1, with 9 bases in between. Germline V gene lookup returns CDR1 SGDLS and CDR2 YYNGEE. The length of the CDR3 is 15 residues. The variable domain in full, with the rest retrieved from reference TRBV9 and TRBJ2-3, is DSGVTQTPKHLITATGQRVTLRCSPRSGDLSVYWYQQSLDQGLQFLIQYYNGEERAKGNILERFSAQQFPDLHSELNLSSLELGDSALYFCASSVGSTGTDTQYFGPGTRLTVL.

The V gene is TRBV30, the J gene TRBJ1-1; D unresolved. The V end was cut by 3 bases, the J end by 1 base, with 6 bases between. This CDR3 comprises 12 residues. CDR1 and CDR2 (germline): GTSNPN, SVGIG (reference sequence). This chain's CDR3 is CAWREGNTEAFF. For the CDR3, the DNA is TGTGCCTGGAGGGAGGGGAACACTGAAGCTTTCTTT.

V gene TRBV5-1 combines with J gene TRBJ2-7, with 13 nucleotides matching TRBD2. CDR1 and CDR2 from the germline V gene are SGHRS and YFSETQ. This CDR3 is 19 amino acids long. The J segment lost 0 bases and the V segment lost 0 bases, leaving 9 bases of the junction unmatched. CDR3 protein: CASSLGLAGGLVSSYEQYF. The CDR3, as DNA: TGCGCCAGCAGCTTGGGACTAGCGGGAGGCCTCGTCAGCTCCTACGAGCAGTACTTC.

V gene TRBV19 combines with J gene TRBJ1-1; perhaps TRBD1 as D (5 bases). The germline V gene has CDR1 LNHDA and CDR2 SQIVND (reference sequence). The CDR3 is 13 residues long. V was cut by 5 bases and J by 1 base, with 8 bases left in between. CDR3 nucleotides: TGTGCCAGTAGTCCCACAGGGAACACTGAAGCTTTCTTT. Its translation: CASSPTGNTEAFF. The full variable domain, its missing parts supplied by reference TRBV19 and TRBJ1-1, is DGGITQSPKYLFRKEGQNVTLSCEQNLNHDAMYWYRQDPGQGLRLIYYSQIVNDFQKGDIAEGYSVSREKKESFPLTVTSAQKNPTAFYLCASSPTGNTEAFFGQGTRLTVV.

This chain connects TRBV28 to TRBJ1-5; 7 bases match TRBD1. Germline CDR1 reads MDHEN; CDR2 reads SYDVKM. CDR3 length: 15 amino acids. Trimming removed 7 bases from V and 4 bases from J; junction bases left unmatched: 10. CDR3 protein: CASNNRGGGNQPQHF. The CDR3 nucleotides read TGTGCCAGCAATAATCGAGGGGGCGGTAATCAGCCCCAGCATTTT.

The chain has TRBV9 and TRBJ2-7, with 8 bases that match TRBD2. Germline CDR1 is SGDLS and CDR2 is YYNGEE. The V and J ends lost 4 bases and 5 bases, in that order; junction bases with no gene match: 11. The CDR3 spans 15 residues. The DNA for the CDR3 is TGTGCCAGCAGCACAAGCGGGGGCGGTAGCCACGAGCAGTACTTC. Its translation is CASSTSGGGSHEQYF.

The gene calls are TRBV5-1 and TRBJ2-3, with TRBD2 matching over 12 bases. The CDR3 consists of 15 residues. V lost 3 bases to trimming and J lost 4 bases; unmatched junction nucleotides: 3. CDR1 and CDR2 from the germline V gene are SGHRS and YFSETQ. CDR3 coding DNA: TGCGCCAGCAGCTCACGACTAGCGGGAGCAGATACGCAGTATTTT. As protein: CASSSRLAGADTQYF. Looking up the rest from reference TRBV5-1 and TRBJ2-3 gives the full variable domain: KAGVTQTPRYLIKTRGQQVTLSCSPISGHRSVSWYQQTPGQGLQFLFEYFSETQRNKGNFPGRFSGRQFSNSRSEMNVSTLELGDSALYLCASSSRLAGADTQYFGPGTRLTVL.

This clone was detected only a few times. This chain uses TRBV7-2 with TRBJ2-7; 10 bases line up with TRBD1. Germline-derived CDR1 and CDR2 are SGHTA and FQGNSA. With V trimmed by 5 bases and J by 3 bases, 7 bases remained unmatched. CDR3 length: 15 residues. This CDR3 is CASSRDRGVIYEQYF. CDR3 bases: TGTGCCAGCAGCAGGGACAGGGGAGTTATCTACGAGCAGTACTTC.

As to this clone: A junction end diverges from the germline sequence, so it may reflect a read error. The chain joins TRBV7-7 to TRBJ1-3, with D uncertain. The germline gives CDR1 SSHAT, CDR2 FNYEAQ (reference sequence). The CDR3 is 15 amino acids. This CDR3 reads CASSLSPLSGNTIYF. The CDR3, as DNA: TGTGCTAGCAGCTTATCCCCACTCTCTGGAAACACCATATATTTT.

The rearrangement uses TRBV27 and TRBJ1-1; D gene ambiguous. V lost 3 bases to trimming and J lost 6 bases, with 11 bases between them. Per germline, CDR1 MNHEY and CDR2 SMNVEV (reference sequence). The length of the CDR3 is 13 residues. CDR3 DNA: TGTGCCAGCAGTTTTGGAGGAGACGCTGAAGCTTTCTTT. This encodes CASSFGGDAEAFF.

The rearrangement joins TRBV28 to TRBJ2-1, with TRBD2 matching over 9 bases. The CDR3 extends over 17 amino acids. V trimming: 2 bases; J trimming: 2 bases; junction bases outside the gene matches: 7. Per the germline V gene, CDR1 is MDHEN and CDR2 is SYDVKM. CDR3 DNA sequence: TGTGCCAGCAGTTTACTCTCCGGACTAGCGACCTACAATGAGCAGTTCTTC. This gives the protein CASSLLSGLATYNEQFF.

V is TRBV13 and J is TRBJ2-1; 11 bases fit TRBD2. The V and J ends lost 4 bases and 3 bases, in that order; junction bases with no gene match: 5. Germline CDR1 reads PRHDT; CDR2 reads FYEKMQ (reference sequence). The CDR3 extends over 16 amino acids. The CDR3 loop is CASSSGTSGYYNEQFF. The CDR3 nucleotides are TGTGCCAGCAGCTCTGGGACTAGCGGATACTACAATGAGCAGTTCTTC.

This rearrangement joins TRBV5-4 to TRBJ2-7, with a tentative D call TRBD2 (6 bases). V was trimmed by 5 bases and J by 2 bases, leaving 14 bases between them. From germline, CDR1 is SGHNT and CDR2 YYREEE (reference sequence). CDR3 length equals 14 residues. The CDR3, as DNA: TGTGCCAGCAGTGGAGAGGGGAGGCCCTACGAGCAGTACTTC. Its translation is CASSGEGRPYEQYF.

This clone was detected a few times. The gene calls are TRBV15 and TRBJ1-2; D remains ambiguous. V was clipped by 8 bases and J by 7 bases, with 23 bases between them. This CDR3 is built from 15 residues. Germline V lookup: CDR1 LNHNV, CDR2 YYDKDF (reference sequence). The CDR3 nucleotides are TGTGCCACCTCCCAGAGTAGGACTCCCGTCGGTGGCTACACCTTC. Amino acid sequence: CATSQSRTPVGGYTF.

This clone was seen only once. DNA for the CDR3: TGTGCCAGCAGTTACTCGCCAGAGAGGATCTACGAGCAGTACTTC. It codes for CASSYSPERIYEQYF. This chain connects TRBV6-5 to TRBJ2-7; D is ambiguous. Trimming took off 0 bases at V and 3 bases at J, with 12 bases between the two ends. CDR1 and CDR2 from the germline V gene are MNHEY and SVGAGI. The CDR3 totals 15 residues.